The clone carrying this T cell receptor (beta chain) turned up a few times. Its antigen is unidentified. Each cDNA got a UMI-containing oligo ligated at its 3' end. The first PCR ran 3 to 5 cycles with an equimolar RC1.1 and RC1.2 beta primer mix. From the UMI-ligation and nested PCR reads, TCRdb called clonotypes with MiXCR, one entry per CDR3 protein. The sample shows approximately 60,000 distinct CDR3 sequences, approximately 13% of them seen only once. These data belong to a study of quantifying T cell responses using KT2 cells. About the study: Reverse transcription used primers in the TCR alpha and beta constant regions. General study results and limits: KT2 sequences were detected down to about one KT2 cell per 100,000 PBMC. Input KT2 cell number predicted KT2 alpha and beta sequence counts linearly over several orders of magnitude.

Unfractionated PBMC were spiked with known numbers of KT2 clone cells. KT2 cells were mixed with fixed PBMC numbers at varying ratios. The germline CDR1 and CDR2 sequences are SGDLS and YYNGEE. The CDR3 totals 15 residues. V was shortened by 1 base and J by 4 bases, with 13 bases between the two germline ends. The V gene is TRBV9, the J gene TRBJ2-3, with D possibly being TRBD1 (5 bases). Specimen: PBMCs spiked with cells of the T cell clone KT2. The receptor's source is a human donor. The CDR3 is CASSVLGLQADTQYF. The CDR3 DNA reads TGTGCCAGCAGCGTACTAGGTCTACAGGCAGATACGCAGTATTTT.